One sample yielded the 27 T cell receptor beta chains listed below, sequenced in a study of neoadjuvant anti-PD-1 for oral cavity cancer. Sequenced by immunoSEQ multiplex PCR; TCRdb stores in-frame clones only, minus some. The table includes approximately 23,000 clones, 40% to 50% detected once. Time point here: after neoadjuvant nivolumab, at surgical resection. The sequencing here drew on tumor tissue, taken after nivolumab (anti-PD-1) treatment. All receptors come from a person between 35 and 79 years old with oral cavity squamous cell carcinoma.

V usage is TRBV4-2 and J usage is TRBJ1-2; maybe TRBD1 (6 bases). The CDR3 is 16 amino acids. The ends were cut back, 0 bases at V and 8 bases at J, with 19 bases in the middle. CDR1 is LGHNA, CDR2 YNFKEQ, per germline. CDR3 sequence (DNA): TGTGCCAGCAGCCAAGAAACAGGGAGAGGGGTTGGGGGCTACACCTTC. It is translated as CASSQETGRGVGGYTF.

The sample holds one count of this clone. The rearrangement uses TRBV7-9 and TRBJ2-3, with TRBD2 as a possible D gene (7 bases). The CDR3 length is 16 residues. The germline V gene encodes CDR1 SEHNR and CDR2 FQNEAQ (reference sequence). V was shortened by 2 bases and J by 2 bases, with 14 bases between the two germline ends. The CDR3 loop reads CASSLTGGLDTDTQYF. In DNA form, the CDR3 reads TGTGCCAGCAGCTTAACGGGGGGCCTGGACACAGATACGCAGTATTTT.

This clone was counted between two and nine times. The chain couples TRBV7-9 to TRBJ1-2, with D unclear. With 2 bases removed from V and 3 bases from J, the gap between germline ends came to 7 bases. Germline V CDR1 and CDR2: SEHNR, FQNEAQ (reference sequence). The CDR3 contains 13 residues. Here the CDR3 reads CASSLSGYYGYTF. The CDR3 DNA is TGTGCCAGCAGCTTATCCGGGTACTATGGCTACACCTTC.

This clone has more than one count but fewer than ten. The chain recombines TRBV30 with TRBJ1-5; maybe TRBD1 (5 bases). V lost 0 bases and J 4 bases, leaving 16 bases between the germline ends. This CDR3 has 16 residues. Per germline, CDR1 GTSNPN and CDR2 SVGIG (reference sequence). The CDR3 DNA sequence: TGTGCCTGGAGTGTGAGGGGTCCGTACCCGAATCAGCCCCAGCATTTT. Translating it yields CAWSVRGPYPNQPQHF.

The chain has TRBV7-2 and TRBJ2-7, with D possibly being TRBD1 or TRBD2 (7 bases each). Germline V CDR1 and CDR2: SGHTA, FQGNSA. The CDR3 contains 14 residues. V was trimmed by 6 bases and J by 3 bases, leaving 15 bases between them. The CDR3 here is CASSPTGRGYEQYF. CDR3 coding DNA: TGTGCCAGCAGTCCGACAGGGAGGGGCTACGAGCAGTACTTC.

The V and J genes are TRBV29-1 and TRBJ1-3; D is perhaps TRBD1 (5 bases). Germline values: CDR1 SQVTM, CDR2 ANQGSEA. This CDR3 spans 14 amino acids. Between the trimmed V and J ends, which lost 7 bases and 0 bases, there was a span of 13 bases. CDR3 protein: CSGGDRSSGNTIYF. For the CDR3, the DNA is TGCAGCGGAGGGGACCGTAGCTCTGGAAACACCATATATTTT.

The CDR3 sequence: CASSPRTDIQYF. The CDR3 DNA sequence: TGTGCCAGCTCACCACGGACGGACATTCAGTACTTC. The genes are TRBV18 and TRBJ2-4, with unresolved D. With 1 base removed from V and 8 bases from J, the gap between germline ends came to 6 bases. This CDR3 is 12 amino acids long. CDR1 KGHSH and CDR2 LQKENI come from the germline V gene.

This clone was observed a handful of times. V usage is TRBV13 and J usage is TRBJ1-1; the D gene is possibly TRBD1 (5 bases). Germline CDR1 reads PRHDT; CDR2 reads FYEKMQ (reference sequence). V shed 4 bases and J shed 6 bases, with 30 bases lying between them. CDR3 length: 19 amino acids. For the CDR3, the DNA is TGTGCCAGCAGCTCAAAATCCTTAGGGGAATTCGACGCTCGGGCTGAAGCTTTCTTT. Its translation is CASSSKSLGEFDARAEAFF. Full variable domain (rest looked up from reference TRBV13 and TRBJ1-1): AAGVIQSPRHLIKEKRETATLKCYPIPRHDTVYWYQQGPGQDPQFLISFYEKMQSDKGSIPDRFSAQQFSDYHSELNMSSLELGDSALYFCASSSKSLGEFDARAEAFFGQGTRLTVV.

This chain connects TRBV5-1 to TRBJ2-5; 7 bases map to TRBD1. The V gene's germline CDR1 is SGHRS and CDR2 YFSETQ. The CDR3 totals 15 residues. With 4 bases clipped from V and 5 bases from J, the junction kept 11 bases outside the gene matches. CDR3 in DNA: TGCGCCAGCAGCGTAGGACAGGCTGCAGGGGAGACCCAGTACTTC. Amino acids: CASSVGQAAGETQYF.

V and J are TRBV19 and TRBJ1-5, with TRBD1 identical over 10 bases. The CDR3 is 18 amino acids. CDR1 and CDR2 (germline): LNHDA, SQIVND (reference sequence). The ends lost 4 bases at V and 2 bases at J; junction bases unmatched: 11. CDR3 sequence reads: CASSTTGTGAAGNQPQHF. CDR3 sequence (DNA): TGTGCCAGTAGTACCACCGGGACAGGGGCTGCTGGCAATCAGCCCCAGCATTTT.

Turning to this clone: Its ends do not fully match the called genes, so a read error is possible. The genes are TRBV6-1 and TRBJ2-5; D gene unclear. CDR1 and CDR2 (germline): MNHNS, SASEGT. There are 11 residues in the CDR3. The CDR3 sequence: CAISEEETQYF. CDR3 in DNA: TGTGCCATCAGTGAGGAGGAGACCCAGTACTTC.

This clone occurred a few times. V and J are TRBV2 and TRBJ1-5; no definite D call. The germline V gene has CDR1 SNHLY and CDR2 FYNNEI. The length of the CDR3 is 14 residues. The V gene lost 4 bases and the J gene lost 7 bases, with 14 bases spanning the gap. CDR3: CASSAPPGRQPQHF. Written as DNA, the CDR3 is TGTGCCAGCAGTGCCCCCCCCGGCCGCCAGCCCCAGCATTTT.

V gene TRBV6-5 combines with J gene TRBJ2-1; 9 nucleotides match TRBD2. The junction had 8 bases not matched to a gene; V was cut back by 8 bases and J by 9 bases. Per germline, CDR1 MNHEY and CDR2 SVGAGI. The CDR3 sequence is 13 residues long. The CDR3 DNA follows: TGTGCCAGCCGGCGAGCGGGGGGTCTTGAGCAGTTCTTC. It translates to CASRRAGGLEQFF.

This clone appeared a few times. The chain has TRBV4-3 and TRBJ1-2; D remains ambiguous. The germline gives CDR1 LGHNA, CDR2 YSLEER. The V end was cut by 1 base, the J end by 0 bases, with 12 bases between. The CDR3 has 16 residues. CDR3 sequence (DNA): TGCGCCAGCAGCCAAGGGGTGGATACTGCTAACTATGGCTACACCTTC. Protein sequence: CASSQGVDTANYGYTF.

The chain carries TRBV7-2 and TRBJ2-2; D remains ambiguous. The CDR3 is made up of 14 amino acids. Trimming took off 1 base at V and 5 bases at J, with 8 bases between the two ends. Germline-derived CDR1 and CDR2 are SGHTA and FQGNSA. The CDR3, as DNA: TGTGCCAGCAGCTTAGTGGCAGGAACCGGGGAGCTGTTTTTT. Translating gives CASSLVAGTGELFF.

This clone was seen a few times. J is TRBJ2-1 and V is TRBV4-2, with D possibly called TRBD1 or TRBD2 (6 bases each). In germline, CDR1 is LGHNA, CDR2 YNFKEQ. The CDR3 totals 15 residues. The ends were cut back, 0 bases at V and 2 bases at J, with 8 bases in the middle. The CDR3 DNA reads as TGTGCCAGCAGCCAAGAGGGGGGCGCCTACAATGAGCAGTTCTTC. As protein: CASSQEGGAYNEQFF.

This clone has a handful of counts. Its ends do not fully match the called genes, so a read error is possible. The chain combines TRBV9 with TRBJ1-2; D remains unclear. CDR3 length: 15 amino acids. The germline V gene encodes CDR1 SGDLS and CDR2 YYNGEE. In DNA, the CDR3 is TGTGCCAGCAGCCCTCGAGTCGGATCAAACTCTGGCTACACCTTC. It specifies CASSPRVGSNSGYTF.

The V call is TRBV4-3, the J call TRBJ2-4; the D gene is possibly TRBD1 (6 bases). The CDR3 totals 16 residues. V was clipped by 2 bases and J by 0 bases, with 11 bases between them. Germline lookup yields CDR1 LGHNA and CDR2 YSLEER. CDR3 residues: CASSQNGGLAKNIQYF. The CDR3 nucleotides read TGCGCCAGCAGCCAAAATGGGGGCCTAGCCAAAAACATTCAGTACTTC.

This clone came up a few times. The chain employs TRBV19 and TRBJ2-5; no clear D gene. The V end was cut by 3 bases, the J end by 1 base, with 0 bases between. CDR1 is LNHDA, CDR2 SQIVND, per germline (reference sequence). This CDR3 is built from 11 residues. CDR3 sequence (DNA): TGTGCCAGTAGTATCCAAGAGACCCAGTACTTC. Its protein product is CASSIQETQYF.

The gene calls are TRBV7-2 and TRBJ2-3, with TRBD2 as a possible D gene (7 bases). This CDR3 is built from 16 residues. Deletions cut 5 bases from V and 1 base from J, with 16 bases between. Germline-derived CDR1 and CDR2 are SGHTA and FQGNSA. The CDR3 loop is CASSPPGGHRTDTQYF. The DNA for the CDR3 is TGTGCCAGCAGCCCGCCCGGGGGGCACCGCACAGATACGCAGTATTTT.

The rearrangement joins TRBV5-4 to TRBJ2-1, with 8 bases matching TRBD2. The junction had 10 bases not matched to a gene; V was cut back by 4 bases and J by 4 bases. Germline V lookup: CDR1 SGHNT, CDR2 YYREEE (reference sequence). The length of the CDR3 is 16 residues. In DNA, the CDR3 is TGTGCCAGCAGCGTAAATCGGGGGGGCGGGTACAATGAGCAGTTCTTC. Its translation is CASSVNRGGGYNEQFF. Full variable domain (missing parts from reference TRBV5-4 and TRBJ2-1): ETGVTQSPTHLIKTRGQQVTLRCSSQSGHNTVSWYQQALGQGPQFIFQYYREEENGRGNFPPRFSGLQFPNYSSELNVNALELDDSALYLCASSVNRGGGYNEQFFGPGTRLTVL.

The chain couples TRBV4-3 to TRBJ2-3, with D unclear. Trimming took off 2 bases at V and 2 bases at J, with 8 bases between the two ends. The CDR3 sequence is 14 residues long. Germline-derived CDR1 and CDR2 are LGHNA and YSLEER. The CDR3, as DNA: TGCGCCAGCAGCCAAAGCCTTCTCACAGATACGCAGTATTTT. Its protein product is CASSQSLLTDTQYF.

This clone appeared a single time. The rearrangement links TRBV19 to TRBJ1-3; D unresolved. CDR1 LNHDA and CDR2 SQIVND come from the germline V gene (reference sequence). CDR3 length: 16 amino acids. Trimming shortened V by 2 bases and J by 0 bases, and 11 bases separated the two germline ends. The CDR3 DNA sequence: TGTGCCAGTAGTATAAGCGTCGCGATCTCTGGAAACACCATATATTTT. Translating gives CASSISVAISGNTIYF.

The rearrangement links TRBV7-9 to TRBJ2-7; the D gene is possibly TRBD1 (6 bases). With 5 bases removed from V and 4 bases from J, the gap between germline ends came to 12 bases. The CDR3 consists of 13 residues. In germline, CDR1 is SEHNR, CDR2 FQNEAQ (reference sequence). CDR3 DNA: TGTGCCAGCAGCGACGCACAGGGTTACGAGCAGTACTTC. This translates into CASSDAQGYEQYF.

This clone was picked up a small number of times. CDR3 protein: CASSQEAAGRTVTYEQYF. Written as DNA, the CDR3 is TGCGCCAGCAGCCAAGAGGCGGCAGGTAGGACAGTCACCTACGAGCAGTACTTC. V is TRBV4-1 and J is TRBJ2-7; D is possibly TRBD1 (6 bases). V shed 0 bases and J shed 2 bases, with 20 bases lying between them. The CDR3 covers 18 residues. The germline gives CDR1 MGHRA, CDR2 YSYEKL.

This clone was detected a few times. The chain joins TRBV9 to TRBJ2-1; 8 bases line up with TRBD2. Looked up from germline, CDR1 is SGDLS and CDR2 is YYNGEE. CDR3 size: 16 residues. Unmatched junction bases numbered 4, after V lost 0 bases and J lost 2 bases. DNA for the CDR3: TGTGCCAGCAGCGTAGCTCAGCGGGGGCCCTACAATGAGCAGTTCTTC. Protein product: CASSVAQRGPYNEQFF.

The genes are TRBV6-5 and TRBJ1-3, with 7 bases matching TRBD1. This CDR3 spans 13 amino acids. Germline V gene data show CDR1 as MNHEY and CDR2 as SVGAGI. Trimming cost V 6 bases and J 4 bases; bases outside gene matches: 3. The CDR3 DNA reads TGTGCCAGCAGCCGGACAGGAGGAAACACCATATATTTT. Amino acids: CASSRTGGNTIYF.